The text below deals with one T cell receptor beta chain. The ends were cut back, 1 base at V and 2 bases at J, with 6 bases in the middle. Looked up from germline, CDR1 is MGHRA and CDR2 is YSYEKL. The CDR3 has 13 residues. The sample originates from a study of cytomegalovirus exposure and HLA in healthy donors. Primers included in the PCR were 60 Vbeta and 13 Jbeta primers. Sequencing was performed with immunoSEQ multiplex PCR; in TCRdb, only in-frame clones are kept and a portion is missing. The sample has fewer than 100,000 clones. The chain uses TRBV4-1 and TRBJ2-7; a weak D match, TRBD1 (5 bases). Input material: PBMCs. This TCR derives from a young man in good health and CMV-seropositive. This CDR3 is CASSQGRAYEQYF. CDR3 DNA sequence: TGCGCCAGCAGCCAAGGCAGGGCCTACGAGCAGTACTTC.